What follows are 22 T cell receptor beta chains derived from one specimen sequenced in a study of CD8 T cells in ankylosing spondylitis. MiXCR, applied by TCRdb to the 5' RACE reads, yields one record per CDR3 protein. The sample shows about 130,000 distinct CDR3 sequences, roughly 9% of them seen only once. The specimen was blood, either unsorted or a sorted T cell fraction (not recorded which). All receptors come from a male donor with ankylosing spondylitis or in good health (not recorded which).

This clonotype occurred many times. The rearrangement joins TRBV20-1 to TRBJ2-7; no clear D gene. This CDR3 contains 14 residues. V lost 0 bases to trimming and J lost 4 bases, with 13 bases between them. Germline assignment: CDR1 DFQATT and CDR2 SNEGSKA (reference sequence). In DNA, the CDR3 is TGCAGTGCTAGAGATCCAGTAATTAGGTACGAGCAGTACTTC. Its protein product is CSARDPVIRYEQYF.

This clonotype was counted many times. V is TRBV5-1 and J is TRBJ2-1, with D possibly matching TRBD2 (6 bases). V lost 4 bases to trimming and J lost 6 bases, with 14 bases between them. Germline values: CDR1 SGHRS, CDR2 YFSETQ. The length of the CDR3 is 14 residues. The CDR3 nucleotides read TGCGCCAGCAGCCCCGGACGACTAGGCAATGAGCAGTTCTTC. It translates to CASSPGRLGNEQFF.

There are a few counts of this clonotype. The CDR3 region is CASSVAVGSETQYF. CDR3 DNA: TGTGCCAGCAGCGTGGCCGTGGGCTCAGAGACCCAGTACTTC. The V call is TRBV7-2, the J call TRBJ2-5; no clear D. The CDR3 length is 14 residues. V was pared by 5 bases and J by 4 bases, with 14 bases between. Looked up from germline, CDR1 is SGHTA and CDR2 is FQGNSA.

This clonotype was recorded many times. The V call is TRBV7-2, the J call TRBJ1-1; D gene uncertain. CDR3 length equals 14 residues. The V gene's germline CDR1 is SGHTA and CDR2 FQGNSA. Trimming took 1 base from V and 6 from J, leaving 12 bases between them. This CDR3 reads CASSLDLLISEAFF. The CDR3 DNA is TGTGCCAGCAGCTTAGATTTACTCATTTCTGAAGCTTTCTTT.

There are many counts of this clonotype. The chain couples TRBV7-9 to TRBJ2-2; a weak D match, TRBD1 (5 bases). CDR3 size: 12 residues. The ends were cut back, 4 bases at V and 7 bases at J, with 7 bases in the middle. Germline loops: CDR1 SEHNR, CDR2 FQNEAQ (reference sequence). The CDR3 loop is CASSSGIGELFF. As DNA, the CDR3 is TGTGCCAGCAGCTCAGGGATCGGGGAGCTGTTTTTT.

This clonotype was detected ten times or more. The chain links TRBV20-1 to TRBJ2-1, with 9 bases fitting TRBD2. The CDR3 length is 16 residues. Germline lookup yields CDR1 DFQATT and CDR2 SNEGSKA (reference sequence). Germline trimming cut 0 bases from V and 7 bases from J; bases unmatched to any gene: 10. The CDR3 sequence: CSARDVAGVFFNEQFF. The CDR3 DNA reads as TGCAGTGCTAGAGATGTAGCGGGAGTGTTTTTTAATGAGCAGTTCTTC.

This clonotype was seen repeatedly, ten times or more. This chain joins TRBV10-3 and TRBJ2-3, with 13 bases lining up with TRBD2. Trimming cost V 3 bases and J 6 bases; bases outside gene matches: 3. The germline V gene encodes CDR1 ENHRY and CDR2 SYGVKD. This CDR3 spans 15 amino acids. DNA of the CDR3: TGTGCCATCAGTGACGGACTAGCGGGAGTGGATACGCAGTATTTT. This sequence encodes CAISDGLAGVDTQYF.

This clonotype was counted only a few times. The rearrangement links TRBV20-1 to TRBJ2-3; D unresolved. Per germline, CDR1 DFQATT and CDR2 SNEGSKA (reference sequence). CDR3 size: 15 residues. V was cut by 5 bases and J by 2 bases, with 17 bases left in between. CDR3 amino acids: CSAGFFGDLTDTQYF. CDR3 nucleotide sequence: TGCAGTGCTGGATTTTTTGGAGATCTCACAGATACGCAGTATTTT.

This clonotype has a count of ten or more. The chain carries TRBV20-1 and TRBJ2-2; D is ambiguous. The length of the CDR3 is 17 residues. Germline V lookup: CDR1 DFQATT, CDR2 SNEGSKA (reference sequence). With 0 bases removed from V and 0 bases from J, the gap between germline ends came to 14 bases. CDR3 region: CSARDAAANTNTGELFF. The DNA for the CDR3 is TGCAGTGCTAGAGATGCGGCCGCGAATACGAACACCGGGGAGCTGTTTTTT.

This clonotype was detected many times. The CDR3 DNA sequence: TGCGCCAGCAGCATACGGACTAGCGGGAGACATGAGCAGTTCTTC. Protein product: CASSIRTSGRHEQFF. The chain is built from TRBV5-1 and TRBJ2-1, with TRBD2 matching over 13 bases. V was pared by 4 bases and J by 8 bases, with 6 bases of the junction left unmatched. This CDR3 spans 15 amino acids. The germline V gene encodes CDR1 SGHRS and CDR2 YFSETQ.

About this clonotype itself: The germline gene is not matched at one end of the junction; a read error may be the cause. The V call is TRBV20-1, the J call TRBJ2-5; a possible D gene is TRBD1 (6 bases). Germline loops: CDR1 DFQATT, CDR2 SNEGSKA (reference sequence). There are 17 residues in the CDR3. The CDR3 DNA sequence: TGCTGTGCTAGAGATCCAGCCAACAGGGCGGAGTTGGAGACCCAGTACTTC. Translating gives CCARDPANRAELETQYF.

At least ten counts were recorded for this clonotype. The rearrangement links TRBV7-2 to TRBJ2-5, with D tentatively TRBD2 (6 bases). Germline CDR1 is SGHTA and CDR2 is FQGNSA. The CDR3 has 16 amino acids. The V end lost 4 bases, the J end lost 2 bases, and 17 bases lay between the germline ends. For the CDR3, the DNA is TGTGCCAGCAGCTCCCCATCGGGGGTGGGGCAAGAGACCCAGTACTTC. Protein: CASSSPSGVGQETQYF.

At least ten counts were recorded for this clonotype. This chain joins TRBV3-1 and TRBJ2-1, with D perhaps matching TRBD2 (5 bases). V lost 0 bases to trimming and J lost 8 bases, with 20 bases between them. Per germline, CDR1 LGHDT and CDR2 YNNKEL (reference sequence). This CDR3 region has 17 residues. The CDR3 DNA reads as TGTGCCAGCAGCCAAGATAGGGAGCGGACCGGTGAGGATGAGCAGTTCTTC. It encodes CASSQDRERTGEDEQFF.

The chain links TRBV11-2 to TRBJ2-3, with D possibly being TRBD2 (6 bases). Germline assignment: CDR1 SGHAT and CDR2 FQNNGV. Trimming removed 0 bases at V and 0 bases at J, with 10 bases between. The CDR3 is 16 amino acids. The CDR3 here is CASSLEGGISTDTQYF. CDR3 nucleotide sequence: TGTGCCAGCAGCTTAGAAGGCGGGATTAGCACAGATACGCAGTATTTT. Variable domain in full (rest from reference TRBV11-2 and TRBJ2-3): EAGVAQSPRYKIIEKRQSVAFWCNPISGHATLYWYQQILGQGPKLLIQFQNNGVVDDSQLPKDRFSAERLKGVDSTLKIQPAKLEDSAVYLCASSLEGGISTDTQYFGPGTRLTVL.

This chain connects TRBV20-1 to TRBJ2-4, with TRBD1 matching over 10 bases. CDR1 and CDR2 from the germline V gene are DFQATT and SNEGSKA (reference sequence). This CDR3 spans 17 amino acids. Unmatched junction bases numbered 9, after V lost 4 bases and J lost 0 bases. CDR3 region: CSAIRTGGYQAKNIQYF. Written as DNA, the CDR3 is TGCAGTGCTATCCGGACAGGGGGATATCAAGCCAAAAACATTCAGTACTTC.

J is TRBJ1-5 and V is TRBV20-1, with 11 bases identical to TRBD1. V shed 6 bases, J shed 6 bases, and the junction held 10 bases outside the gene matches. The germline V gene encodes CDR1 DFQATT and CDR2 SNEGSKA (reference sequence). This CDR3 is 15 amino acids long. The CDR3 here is CSASTGTGGFQPQHF. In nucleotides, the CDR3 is TGCAGTGCCTCAACTGGGACAGGGGGTTTTCAGCCCCAGCATTTT.

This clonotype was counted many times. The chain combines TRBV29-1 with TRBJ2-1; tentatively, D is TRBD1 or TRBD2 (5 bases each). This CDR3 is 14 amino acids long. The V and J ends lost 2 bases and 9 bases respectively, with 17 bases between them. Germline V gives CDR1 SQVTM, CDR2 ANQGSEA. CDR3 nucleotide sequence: TGCAGCGTTGAATGGGGGTGGATCCCTGGTGAGCAGTTCTTC. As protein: CSVEWGWIPGEQFF.

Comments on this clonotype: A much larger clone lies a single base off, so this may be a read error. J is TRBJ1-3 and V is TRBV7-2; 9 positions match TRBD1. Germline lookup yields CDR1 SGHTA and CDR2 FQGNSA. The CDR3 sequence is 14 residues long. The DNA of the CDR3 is TGTGCCAGCAGCAGGGACAGGGCTGGAAACACCATGTATTTT. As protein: CASSRDRAGNTMYF.

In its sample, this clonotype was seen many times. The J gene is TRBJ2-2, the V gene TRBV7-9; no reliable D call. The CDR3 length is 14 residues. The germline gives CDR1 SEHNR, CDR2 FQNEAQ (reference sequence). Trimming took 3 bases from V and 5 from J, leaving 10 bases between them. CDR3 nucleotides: TGTGCCAGCAGCTTGGGCAGTTCTACCGGGGAGCTGTTTTTT. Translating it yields CASSLGSSTGELFF.

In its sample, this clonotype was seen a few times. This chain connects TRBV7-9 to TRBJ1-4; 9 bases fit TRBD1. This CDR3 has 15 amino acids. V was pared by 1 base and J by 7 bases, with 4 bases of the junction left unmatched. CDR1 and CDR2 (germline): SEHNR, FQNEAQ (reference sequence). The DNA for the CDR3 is TGTGCCAGCAGCTTAGGTACAGGGGGCGGTGAAAAACTGTTTTTT. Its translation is CASSLGTGGGEKLFF.

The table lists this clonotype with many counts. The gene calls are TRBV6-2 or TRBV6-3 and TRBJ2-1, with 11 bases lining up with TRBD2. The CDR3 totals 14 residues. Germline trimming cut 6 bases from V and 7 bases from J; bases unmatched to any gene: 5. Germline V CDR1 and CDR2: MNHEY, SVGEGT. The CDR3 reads CASRSSGRLNEQFF. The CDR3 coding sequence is TGTGCCAGCAGGTCTAGCGGGAGGCTTAATGAGCAGTTCTTC.

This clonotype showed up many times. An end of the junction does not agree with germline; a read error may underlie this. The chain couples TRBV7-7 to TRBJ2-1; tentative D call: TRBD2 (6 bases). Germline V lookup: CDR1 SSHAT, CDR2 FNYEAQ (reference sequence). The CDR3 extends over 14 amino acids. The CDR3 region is CASSPGVNYNEQFF. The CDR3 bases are TGTGCTAGCAGCCCGGGGGTAAACTACAATGAGCAGTTCTTC.